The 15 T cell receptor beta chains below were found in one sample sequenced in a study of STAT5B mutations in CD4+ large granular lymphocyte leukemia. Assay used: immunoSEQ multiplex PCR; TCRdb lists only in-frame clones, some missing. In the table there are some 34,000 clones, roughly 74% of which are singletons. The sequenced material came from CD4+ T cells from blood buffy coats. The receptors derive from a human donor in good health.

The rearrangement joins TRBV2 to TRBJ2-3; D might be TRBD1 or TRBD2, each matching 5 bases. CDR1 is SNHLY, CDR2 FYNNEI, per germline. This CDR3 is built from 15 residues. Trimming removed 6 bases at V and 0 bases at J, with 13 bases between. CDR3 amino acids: CASRAGTASTDTQYF. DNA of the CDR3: TGTGCCAGCAGGGCCGGGACGGCCAGCACAGATACGCAGTATTTT.

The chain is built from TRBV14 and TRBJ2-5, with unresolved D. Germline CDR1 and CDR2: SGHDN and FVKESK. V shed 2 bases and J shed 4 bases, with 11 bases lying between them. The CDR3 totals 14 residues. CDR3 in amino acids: CASSQFPMGETQYF. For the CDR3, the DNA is TGTGCCAGCAGCCAATTCCCTATGGGAGAGACCCAGTACTTC.

CDR3 nucleotides: TGCAGTGCAGCTAACTATGGCTACACCTTC. Amino acids: CSAANYGYTF. The J gene is TRBJ1-2, the V gene TRBV20-1; D is ambiguous. CDR1 is DFQATT and CDR2 is SNEGSKA in the germline V gene (reference sequence). V lost 6 bases, J lost 0 bases, and 2 bases lay in between. The CDR3 has 10 amino acids.

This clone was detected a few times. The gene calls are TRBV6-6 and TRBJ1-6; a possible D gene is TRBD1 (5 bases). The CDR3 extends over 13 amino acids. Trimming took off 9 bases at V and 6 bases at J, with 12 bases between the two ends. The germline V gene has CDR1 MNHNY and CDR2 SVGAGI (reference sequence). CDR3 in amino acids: CASMGPINSPLHF. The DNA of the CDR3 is TGTGCCAGTATGGGACCGATTAATTCACCCCTCCACTTT.

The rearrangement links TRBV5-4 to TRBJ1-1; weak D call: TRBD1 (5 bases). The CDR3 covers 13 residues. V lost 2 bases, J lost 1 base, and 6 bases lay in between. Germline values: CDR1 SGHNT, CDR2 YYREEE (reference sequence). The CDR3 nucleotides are TGTGCCAGCAGCTTCGACAGGAACACTGAAGCTTTCTTT. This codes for CASSFDRNTEAFF.

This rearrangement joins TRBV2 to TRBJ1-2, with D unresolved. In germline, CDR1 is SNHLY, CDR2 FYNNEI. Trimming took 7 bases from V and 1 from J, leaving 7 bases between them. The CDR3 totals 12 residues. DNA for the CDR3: TGTGCCAGCACTGAGATTAACTATGGCTACACCTTC. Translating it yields CASTEINYGYTF.

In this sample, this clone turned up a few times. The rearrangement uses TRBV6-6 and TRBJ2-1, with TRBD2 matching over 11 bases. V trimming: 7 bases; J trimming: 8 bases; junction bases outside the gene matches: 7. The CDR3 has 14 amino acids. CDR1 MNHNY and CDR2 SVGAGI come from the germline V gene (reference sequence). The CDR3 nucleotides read TGTGCCAGCACCCATAGCGGGAGGGAGGATGAGCAGTTCTTC. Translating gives CASTHSGREDEQFF.

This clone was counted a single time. CDR3 residues: CASSHDRFADTQYF. The DNA of the CDR3 is TGTGCCAGCAGCCATGACCGGTTTGCCGATACGCAGTATTTT. The chain employs TRBV5-6 and TRBJ2-3; D unclear. V was cut by 4 bases and J by 6 bases, with 15 bases left in between. The length of the CDR3 is 14 residues. The V gene's germline CDR1 is SGHDT and CDR2 YYEEEE.

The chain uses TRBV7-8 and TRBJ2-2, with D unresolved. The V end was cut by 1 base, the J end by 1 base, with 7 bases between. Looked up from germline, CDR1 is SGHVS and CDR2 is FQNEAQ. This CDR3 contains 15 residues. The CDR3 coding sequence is TGTGCCAGCAGCTTAGTTTCGGTGAACACCGGGGAGCTGTTTTTT. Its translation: CASSLVSVNTGELFF.

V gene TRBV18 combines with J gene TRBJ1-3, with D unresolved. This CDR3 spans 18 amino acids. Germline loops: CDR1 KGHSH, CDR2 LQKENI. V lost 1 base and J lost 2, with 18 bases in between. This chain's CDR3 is CASSPLSGVSKAGNTIYF. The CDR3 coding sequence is TGTGCCAGCTCACCACTATCCGGGGTCTCTAAAGCTGGAAACACCATATATTTT.

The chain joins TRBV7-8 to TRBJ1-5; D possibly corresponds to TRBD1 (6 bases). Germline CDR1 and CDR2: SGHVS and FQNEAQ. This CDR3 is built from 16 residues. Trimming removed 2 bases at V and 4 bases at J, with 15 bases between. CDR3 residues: CASSLLSQGTNQPQHF. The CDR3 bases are TGTGCCAGCAGCTTACTGTCGCAGGGGACAAATCAGCCCCAGCATTTT.

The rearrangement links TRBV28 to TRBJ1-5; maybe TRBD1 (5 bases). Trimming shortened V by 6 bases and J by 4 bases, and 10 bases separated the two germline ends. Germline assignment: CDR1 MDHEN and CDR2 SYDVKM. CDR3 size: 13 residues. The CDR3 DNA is TGTGCCAGCAGGAGCGGGGGTAATCAGCCCCAGCATTTT. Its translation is CASRSGGNQPQHF.

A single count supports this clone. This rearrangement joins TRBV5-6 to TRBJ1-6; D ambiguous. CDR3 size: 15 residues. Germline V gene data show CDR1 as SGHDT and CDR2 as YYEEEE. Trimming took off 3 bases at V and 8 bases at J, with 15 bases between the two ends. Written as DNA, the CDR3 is TGTGCCAGCAGCTCAAAAGGGAGTGTGGATTCACCCCTCCACTTT. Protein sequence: CASSSKGSVDSPLHF.

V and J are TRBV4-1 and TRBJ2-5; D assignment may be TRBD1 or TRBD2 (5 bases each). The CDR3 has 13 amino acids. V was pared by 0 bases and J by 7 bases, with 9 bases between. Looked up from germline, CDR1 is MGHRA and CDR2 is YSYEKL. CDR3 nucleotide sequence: TGCGCCAGCAGCCAAGAGGGACGCGGGACCCAGTACTTC. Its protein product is CASSQEGRGTQYF.

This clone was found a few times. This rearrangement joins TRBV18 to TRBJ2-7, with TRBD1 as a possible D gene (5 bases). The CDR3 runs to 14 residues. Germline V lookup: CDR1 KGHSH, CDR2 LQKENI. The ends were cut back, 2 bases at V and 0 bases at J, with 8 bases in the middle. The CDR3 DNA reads TGTGCCAGCTCACCATCAGGGATCTCCTACGAGCAGTACTTC. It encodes CASSPSGISYEQYF.